This T cell receptor beta chain was sequenced for a study of blood T cell repertoires in COVID-19. Study information: Spain, Italy and the United States supplied samples that represented acute and convalescent COVID-19. PBMCs, B-cell-depleted T cells, or T cells provided the cDNA or gDNA that made up the material.

This clone has just a few counts. TCRdb's copy holds only in-frame clones and misses some; the assay was immunoSEQ multiplex PCR. The table has a few hundred thousand clones, 80% to 85% seen once. Participants came from fewer than 25 US areas, aged roughly 18 to 89 years. Researchers sorted participants into cohorts using their self-reported clinical history. In germline, CDR1 is SGHVS, CDR2 FNYEAQ. V lost 5 bases, J lost 1 base, and 5 bases stayed unmatched. This CDR3 region has 15 residues. V usage is TRBV7-6 and J usage is TRBJ1-5; TRBD1 matches at 7 bases. This clonotype was obtained from a man aged 45 to 65 who had recovered from COVID-19. Material for sequencing was PBMCs or T cells enriched from blood (not recorded which). The CDR3 reads CASSPRDSSNQPQHF. Here the CDR3 DNA reads TGTGCCAGCAGCCCTAGGGACAGCAGCAATCAGCCCCAGCATTTT.